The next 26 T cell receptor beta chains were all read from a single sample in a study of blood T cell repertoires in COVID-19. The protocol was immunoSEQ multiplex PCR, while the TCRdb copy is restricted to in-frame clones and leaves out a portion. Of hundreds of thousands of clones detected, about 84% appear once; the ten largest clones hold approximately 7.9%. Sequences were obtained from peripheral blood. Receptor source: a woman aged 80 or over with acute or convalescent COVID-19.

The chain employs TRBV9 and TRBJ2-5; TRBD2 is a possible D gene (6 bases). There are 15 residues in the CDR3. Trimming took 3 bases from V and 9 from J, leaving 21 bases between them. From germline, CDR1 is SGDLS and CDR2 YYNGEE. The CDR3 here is CASSEGLAGNLAQYF. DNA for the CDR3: TGTGCCAGCAGCGAGGGACTGGCGGGGAATCTGGCCCAGTACTTC. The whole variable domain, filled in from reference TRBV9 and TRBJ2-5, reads DSGVTQTPKHLITATGQRVTLRCSPRSGDLSVYWYQQSLDQGLQFLIQYYNGEERAKGNILERFSAQQFPDLHSELNLSSLELGDSALYFCASSEGLAGNLAQYFGPGTRLLVL.

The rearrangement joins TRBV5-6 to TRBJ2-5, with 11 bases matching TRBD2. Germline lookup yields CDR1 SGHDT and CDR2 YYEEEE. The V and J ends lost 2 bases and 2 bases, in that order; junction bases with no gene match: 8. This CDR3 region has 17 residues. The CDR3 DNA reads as TGTGCCAGCAGCTTATTTAGCGGGAGGGCCCTGCAAGAGACCCAGTACTTC. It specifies CASSLFSGRALQETQYF.

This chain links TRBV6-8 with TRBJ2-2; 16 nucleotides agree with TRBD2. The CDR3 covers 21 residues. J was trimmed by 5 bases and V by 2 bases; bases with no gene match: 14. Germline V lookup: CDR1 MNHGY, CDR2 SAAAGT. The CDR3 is CASSYPLPGTSGGAVTGELFF. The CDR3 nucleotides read TGTGCCAGCAGTTACCCCCTTCCCGGGACTAGCGGGGGGGCCGTGACCGGGGAGCTGTTTTTT.

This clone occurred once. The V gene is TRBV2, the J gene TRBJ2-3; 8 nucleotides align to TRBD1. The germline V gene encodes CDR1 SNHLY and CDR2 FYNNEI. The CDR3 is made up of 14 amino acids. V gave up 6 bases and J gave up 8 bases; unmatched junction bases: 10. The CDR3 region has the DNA TGTGCCAGCAGGGGGGACAGGCTAATGGGTACGCAGTATTTT. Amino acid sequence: CASRGDRLMGTQYF. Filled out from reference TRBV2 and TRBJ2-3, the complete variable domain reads EPEVTQTPSHQVTQMGQEVILRCVPISNHLYFYWYRQILGQKVEFLVSFYNNEISEKSEIFDDQFSVERPDGSNFTLKIRSTKLEDSAMYFCASRGDRLMGTQYFGPGTRLTVL.

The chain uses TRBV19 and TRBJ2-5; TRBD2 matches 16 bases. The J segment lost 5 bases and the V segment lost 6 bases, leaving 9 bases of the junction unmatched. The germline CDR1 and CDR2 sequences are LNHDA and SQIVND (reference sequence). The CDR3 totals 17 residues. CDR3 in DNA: TGTGCCAGTAGCACCGGGACTAGCGGGAGGGCCTGGGAGACCCAGTACTTC. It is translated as CASSTGTSGRAWETQYF.

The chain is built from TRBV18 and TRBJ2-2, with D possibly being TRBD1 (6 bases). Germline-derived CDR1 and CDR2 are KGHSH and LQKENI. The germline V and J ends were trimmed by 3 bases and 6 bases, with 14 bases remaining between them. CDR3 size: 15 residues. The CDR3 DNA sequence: TGTGCCAGCTCACCGGCAGGGGCAGGTCCCGGGGAGCTGTTTTTT. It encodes CASSPAGAGPGELFF. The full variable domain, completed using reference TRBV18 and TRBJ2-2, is NAGVMQNPRHLVRRRGQEARLRCSPMKGHSHVYWYRQLPEEGLKFMVYLQKENIIDESGMPKERFSAEFPKEGPSILRIQQVVRGDSAAYFCASSPAGAGPGELFFGEGSRLTVL.

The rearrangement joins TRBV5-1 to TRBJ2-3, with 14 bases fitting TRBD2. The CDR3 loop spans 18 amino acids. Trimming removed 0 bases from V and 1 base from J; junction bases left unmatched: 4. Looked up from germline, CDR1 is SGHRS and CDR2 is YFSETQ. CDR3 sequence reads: CASSLGTSGRIGTDTQYF. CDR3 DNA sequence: TGCGCCAGCAGCTTGGGGACTAGCGGGAGGATAGGCACAGATACGCAGTATTTT.

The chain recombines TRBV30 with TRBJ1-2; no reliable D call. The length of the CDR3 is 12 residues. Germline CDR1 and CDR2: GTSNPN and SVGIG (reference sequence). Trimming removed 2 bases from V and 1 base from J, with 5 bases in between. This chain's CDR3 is CAWSINNYGYTF. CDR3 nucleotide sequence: TGTGCCTGGAGTATAAATAACTATGGCTACACCTTC.

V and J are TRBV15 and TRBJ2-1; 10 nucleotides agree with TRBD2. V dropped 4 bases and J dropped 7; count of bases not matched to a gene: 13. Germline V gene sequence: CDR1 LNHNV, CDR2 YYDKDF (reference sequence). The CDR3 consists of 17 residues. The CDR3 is CATSTSSGGPWRNEQFF. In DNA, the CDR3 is TGTGCCACCAGCACCTCTAGCGGGGGACCTTGGAGGAATGAGCAGTTCTTC.

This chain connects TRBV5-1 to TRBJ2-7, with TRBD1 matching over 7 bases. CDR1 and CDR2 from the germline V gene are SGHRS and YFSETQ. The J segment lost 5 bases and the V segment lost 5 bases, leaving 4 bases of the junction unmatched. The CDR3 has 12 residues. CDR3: CASSGQVNEQYF. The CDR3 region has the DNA TGCGCCAGCAGTGGACAGGTGAACGAGCAGTACTTC.

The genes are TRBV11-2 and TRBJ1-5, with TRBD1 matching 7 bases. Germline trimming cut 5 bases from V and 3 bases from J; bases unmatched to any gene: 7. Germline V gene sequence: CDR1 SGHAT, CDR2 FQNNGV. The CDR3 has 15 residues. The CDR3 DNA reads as TGTGCCAGCAGCAAAAACAGGGGTCCCAATCAGCCCCAGCATTTT. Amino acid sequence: CASSKNRGPNQPQHF.

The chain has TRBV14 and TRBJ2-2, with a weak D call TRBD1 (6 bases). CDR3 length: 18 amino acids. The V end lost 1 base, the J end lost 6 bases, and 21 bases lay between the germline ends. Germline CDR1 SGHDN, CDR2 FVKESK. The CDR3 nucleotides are TGTGCCAGCAGCCAAGCAGTTTGGGCACAGGGTCATCCCGGGGAGCTGTTTTTT. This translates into CASSQAVWAQGHPGELFF.

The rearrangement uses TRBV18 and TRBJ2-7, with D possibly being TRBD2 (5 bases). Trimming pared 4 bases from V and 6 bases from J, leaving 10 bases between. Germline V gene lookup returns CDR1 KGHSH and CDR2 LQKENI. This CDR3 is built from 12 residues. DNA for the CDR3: TGTGCCAGCTCACAAGGTGAGGGCGAGCAGTACTTC. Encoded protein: CASSQGEGEQYF.

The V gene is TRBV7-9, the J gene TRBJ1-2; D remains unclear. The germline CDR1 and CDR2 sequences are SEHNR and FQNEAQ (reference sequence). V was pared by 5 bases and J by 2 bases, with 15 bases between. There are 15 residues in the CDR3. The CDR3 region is CASSEQVVRNYGYTF. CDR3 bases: TGTGCCAGCAGCGAACAAGTCGTCAGGAACTATGGCTACACCTTC.

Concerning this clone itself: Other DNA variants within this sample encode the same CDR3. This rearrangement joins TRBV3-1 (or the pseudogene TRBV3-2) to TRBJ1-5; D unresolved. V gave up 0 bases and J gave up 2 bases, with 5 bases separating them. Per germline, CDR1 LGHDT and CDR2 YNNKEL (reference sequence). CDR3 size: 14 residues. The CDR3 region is CASSQEGGNQPQHF. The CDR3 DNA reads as TGTGCCAGCAGCCAAGAAGGAGGCAATCAGCCCCAGCATTTT.

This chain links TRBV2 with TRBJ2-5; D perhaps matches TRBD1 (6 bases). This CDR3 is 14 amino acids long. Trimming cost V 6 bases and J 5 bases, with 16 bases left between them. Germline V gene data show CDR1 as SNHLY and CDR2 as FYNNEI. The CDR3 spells CASRSGAILETQYF. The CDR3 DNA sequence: TGTGCCAGCAGATCAGGGGCGATACTGGAGACCCAGTACTTC.

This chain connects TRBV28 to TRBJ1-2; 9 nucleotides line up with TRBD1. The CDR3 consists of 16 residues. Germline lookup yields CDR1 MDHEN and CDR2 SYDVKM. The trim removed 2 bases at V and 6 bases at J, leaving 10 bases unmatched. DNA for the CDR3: TGTGCCAGCAGTTTAGGGAATCCGGGACAGGGCGATGGCTACACCTTC. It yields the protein CASSLGNPGQGDGYTF.

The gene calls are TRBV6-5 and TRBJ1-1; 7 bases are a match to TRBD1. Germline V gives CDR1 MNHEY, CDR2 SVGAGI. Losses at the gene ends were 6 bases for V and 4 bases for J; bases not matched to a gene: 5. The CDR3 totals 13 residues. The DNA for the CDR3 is TGTGCCAGCAGATACACAGGGGCCACTGAAGCTTTCTTT. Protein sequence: CASRYTGATEAFF.

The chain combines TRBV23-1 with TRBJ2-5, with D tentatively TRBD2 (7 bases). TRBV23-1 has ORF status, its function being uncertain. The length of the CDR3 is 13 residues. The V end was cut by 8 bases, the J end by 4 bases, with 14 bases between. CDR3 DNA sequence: TGCGCCAGCGGGGGGGCGGACCGAGAGACCCAGTACTTC. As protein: CASGGADRETQYF.

The CDR3 nucleotides are TGCAGCGGGGCAGGGGGCGGTGGCACTGAAGCTTTCTTT. This translates into CSGAGGGGTEAFF. The chain links TRBV29-1 to TRBJ1-1; 8 nucleotides align to TRBD1. The length of the CDR3 is 13 residues. V dropped 7 bases and J dropped 4; count of bases not matched to a gene: 8. The germline gives CDR1 SQVTM, CDR2 ANQGSEA.

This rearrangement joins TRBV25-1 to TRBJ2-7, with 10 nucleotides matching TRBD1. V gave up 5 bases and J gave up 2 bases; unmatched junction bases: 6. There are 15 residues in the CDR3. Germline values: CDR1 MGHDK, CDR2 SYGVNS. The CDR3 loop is CASSRRDRGTYEQYF. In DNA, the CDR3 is TGTGCCAGCAGTCGCCGGGACAGGGGAACCTACGAGCAGTACTTC.

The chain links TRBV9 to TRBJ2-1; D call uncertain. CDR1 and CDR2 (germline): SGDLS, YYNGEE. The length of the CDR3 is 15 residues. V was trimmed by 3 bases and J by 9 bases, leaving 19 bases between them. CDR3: CASSAKVAEFVEQFF. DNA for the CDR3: TGTGCCAGCAGCGCCAAGGTCGCGGAATTCGTTGAGCAGTTCTTC.

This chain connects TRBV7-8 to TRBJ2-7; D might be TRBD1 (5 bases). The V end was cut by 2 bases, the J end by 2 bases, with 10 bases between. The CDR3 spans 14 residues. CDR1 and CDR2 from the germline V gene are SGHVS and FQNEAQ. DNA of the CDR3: TGTGCCAGCAGCTTACCCACAGGTGCCTACGAGCAGTACTTC. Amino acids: CASSLPTGAYEQYF.

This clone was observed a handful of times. CDR3 residues: CASSPWGVDSYEQYF. CDR3 nucleotides: TGTGCCAGCTCACCATGGGGGGTTGACTCCTACGAGCAGTACTTC. This sequence joins TRBV28 and TRBJ2-7, with D possibly being TRBD2 (6 bases). Trimming stripped 8 bases from V and 0 bases from J, with 17 bases between. CDR3 length equals 15 residues. The germline CDR1 and CDR2 sequences are MDHEN and SYDVKM.

CDR3 coding DNA: TGTGCCAGCAGCCAAGGAATGGGACATCTCTATGGCTACACCTTC. Translated: CASSQGMGHLYGYTF. This chain joins TRBV14 and TRBJ1-2, with D possibly being TRBD1 (6 bases). The germline CDR1 and CDR2 sequences are SGHDN and FVKESK. The germline V and J ends were trimmed by 1 base and 4 bases, with 13 bases remaining between them. The CDR3 sequence is 15 residues long.

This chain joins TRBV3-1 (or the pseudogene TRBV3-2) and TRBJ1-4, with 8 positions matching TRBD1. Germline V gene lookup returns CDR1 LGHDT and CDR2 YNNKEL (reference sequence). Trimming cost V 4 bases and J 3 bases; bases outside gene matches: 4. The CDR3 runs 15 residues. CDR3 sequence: CASSPRDRSNEKLFF. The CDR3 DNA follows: TGTGCCAGCAGCCCCCGGGACAGGTCTAATGAAAAACTGTTTTTT.